The source of this TCR beta chain is a study of control samples from healthy donors and cancer patients. Method: immunoSEQ multiplex PCR; TCRdb's copy keeps in-frame clones and lacks some. The sample has 140,000 to 150,000 clones; around nine tenths are singletons. This CDR3 has 13 amino acids. The germline V and J ends were trimmed by 2 bases and 1 base, with 5 bases remaining between them. Germline values: CDR1 SGHTA, CDR2 FQGNSA. Sequenced sample: blood. This TCR was recovered from a young man in good health. The V and J genes are TRBV7-2 and TRBJ1-1; D unresolved. CDR3 region: CASSLRQNTEAFF. CDR3 sequence (DNA): TGTGCCAGCAGCTTAAGACAGAACACTGAAGCTTTCTTT.